The T cell receptor beta chain under discussion was sequenced for a study of human T cells and chemical hapten exposure. Study background: Sensitization involved placing 2% DPC onto an approximately 2 cm by approximately 2 cm region of upper inner arm skin. General study points: Large CDR3 similarity clusters arose significantly more often from expanded TCRs than from controls.

Documented time point: pre-sensitization, week 0. Treatment indicated: therapeutic diphenylcyclopropenone sensitization with weekly scalp DPC. A remark on this clonotype: No antigen is known for it.

Authors' data handling: Sample TCR totals centred on a median of approximately 96,000, ranging about 20,000 to 700,000. TCRdb itself ran the RACE reads through MiXCR, one entry per CDR3 protein. TCRdb's processing, not the study's, gives the V and J calls here. The sample holds fewer than 300,000 distinct CDR3 sequences, around 7.7% seen once. The germline V gene encodes CDR1 SGHTA and CDR2 FQGNSA. V shed 1 base and J shed 6 bases, with 14 bases lying between them. The CDR3 extends over 15 amino acids. This sequence originates from a man aged 18 to 30 with alopecia areata. Some clones in this sample may be carry-over from other donors' samples. The sequencing here drew on whole blood, taken in connection with sensitization to the hapten diphenylcyclopropenone (DPC). The V gene is TRBV7-2, the J gene TRBJ2-3, with no clear D. The CDR3 DNA is TGTGCCAGCAGCTTAGAGACCCTCGTATCGGATACGCAGTATTTT. This codes for CASSLETLVSDTQYF.